This TCR beta chain was found in a study of cytomegalovirus exposure and HLA in healthy donors. Among the 110 or so subjects of the validation cohort, separate from the approximately 700-subject first cohort, were the donors. General study results and limits: Within the 95 to 150 validation repertoires, first-cohort TCR clusters tended to co-occur, according to a later analysis. It was reported that the classifier diagnosed cytomegalovirus status with high specificity and sensitivity in both the original and validation cohorts. The study labeled fewer than 200 TCR beta chains cytomegalovirus-associated.

With respect to this clone: Antigen: not known.

The protocol was immunoSEQ multiplex PCR, while the TCRdb copy is restricted to in-frame clones and leaves out a portion. The sample comprises some 130,000 clones, about 90% of which are singletons, and just under 3% rests with the top ten. Input material: PBMCs. This receptor was identified in a man aged 18 to 30 in good health and CMV-seronegative.

The CDR3 reads CASLGLPNEKLFF. CDR3 coding DNA: TGTGCTAGTCTGGGACTTCCCAATGAAAAACTGTTTTTT. The genes are TRBV12-5 and TRBJ1-4; tentative D call: TRBD1 (5 bases). Germline loops: CDR1 LGHNT, CDR2 FRNRAP. V dropped 8 bases and J dropped 5 bases, with 12 bases sitting between them. The CDR3 spans 13 residues. Looking up the rest from reference TRBV12-5 and TRBJ1-4 gives the full variable domain: DARVTQTPRHKVTEMGQEVTMRCQPILGHNTVFWYRQTMMQGLELLAYFRNRAPLDDSGMPKDRFSAEMPDATLATLKIQPSEPRDSAVYFCASLGLPNEKLFFGSGTQLSVL.